The present T cell receptor (beta chain) was sequenced within a study of early T cells in non-severe SARS-CoV-2 infection. On the study more broadly: It was bulk RNA from unsorted whole blood that was sequenced, and the chains were unpaired.

In the library, individual cDNA molecules carried attached unique molecular identifiers. TCRdb re-called the 5' RACE reads through MiXCR, storing one row per CDR3 protein. The sample records some 67,000 distinct CDR3 sequences, around 13% being singletons. This clonotype was seen at least ten times. Its antigen is undetermined. Whole-study results and caveats: Anti-spike CD8 specificities were favored by VDJdb matching, whose results missed private and CD4 specificities.

Germline CDR1 is MGHRA and CDR2 is YSYEKL. V lost 3 bases, J lost 9 bases, and 10 bases stayed unmatched. This CDR3 is built from 16 residues. The TCR was taken from an adult who was a healthcare worker with PCR-confirmed SARS-CoV-2 infection or an uninfected control (not recorded which). The specimen was whole blood. The rearrangement uses TRBV4-1 and TRBJ2-1; 11 bases are shared with TRBD1. This CDR3 reads CASSHPGTGGQFEQFF. CDR3 DNA sequence: TGCGCCAGCAGCCATCCCGGGACAGGGGGACAGTTTGAGCAGTTCTTC.